This T cell receptor (beta chain) was found in a study of early T cells in non-severe SARS-CoV-2 infection. The V end lost 8 bases, the J end lost 4 bases, and 20 bases lay between the germline ends. Germline-derived CDR1 and CDR2 are SNHLY and FYNNEI. The CDR3 is 15 amino acids. In TCRdb, the 5' RACE reads were re-called with MiXCR into one record per CDR3 protein. Of tens of thousands of distinct CDR3 sequences in the sample, 5.5% to 7.5% were seen once. The chain carries TRBV2 and TRBJ1-1; possible D gene TRBD1, 5 bases. The clonotype was recovered from an adult who was a healthcare worker with PCR-confirmed SARS-CoV-2 infection or an uninfected control (not recorded which). The sequenced material came from whole blood. The CDR3 loop reads CASGGRSVRSTEAFF. The CDR3 DNA follows: TGTGCCAGCGGGGGAAGGTCGGTACGTAGCACTGAAGCTTTCTTT. Drawing the rest from reference TRBV2 and TRBJ1-1, the complete variable domain is EPEVTQTPSHQVTQMGQEVILRCVPISNHLYFYWYRQILGQKVEFLVSFYNNEISEKSEIFDDQFSVERPDGSNFTLKIRSTKLEDSAMYFCASGGRSVRSTEAFFGQGTRLTVV.